Below, 27 T cell receptor beta chains from the same sample are listed, as sequenced in a study of T cell repertoires in cytomegalovirus infection. The antigens for these receptors are not known. From the reads, TCRdb called clonotypes with MiXCR, one entry per CDR3 protein. The data show some 920,000 distinct CDR3 sequences, around 31% seen once. The material was cultured CD8+ T cells from PBMCs, obtained from culture after CMV antigen stimulation. Every receptor here comes from a human donor in good health (CMV status not recorded). Some clones in this sample may be carry-over from other donors' samples.

J is TRBJ2-1 and V is TRBV5-1, with 9 bases matching TRBD1. J lost 0 bases, V lost 4 bases, and 8 bases had no gene match. There are 17 residues in the CDR3. In germline, CDR1 is SGHRS, CDR2 YFSETQ. The CDR3 nucleotides read TGCGCCAGCAGCCCACCCGCGACAGGGGGCTCCTACAATGAGCAGTTCTTC. Translated: CASSPPATGGSYNEQFF. Using reference TRBV5-1 and TRBJ2-1 for the parts outside the CDR3, the full variable domain is KAGVTQTPRYLIKTRGQQVTLSCSPISGHRSVSWYQQTPGQGLQFLFEYFSETQRNKGNFPGRFSGRQFSNSRSEMNVSTLELGDSALYLCASSPPATGGSYNEQFFGPGTRLTVL.

Only a few counts were recorded for this clonotype. The chain employs TRBV4-1 and TRBJ1-2; D gene uncertain. Germline V gene data show CDR1 as MGHRA and CDR2 as YSYEKL. V lost 2 bases, J lost 2 bases, and 6 bases lay in between. This CDR3 region has 13 residues. The CDR3 protein is CASSQSYNYGYTF. The CDR3 coding sequence is TGCGCCAGCAGCCAATCCTACAACTATGGCTACACCTTC.

This chain joins TRBV28 and TRBJ1-6; perhaps TRBD1 as D (5 bases). This CDR3 is 19 amino acids long. Trimming took off 7 bases at V and 0 bases at J, with 22 bases between the two ends. Per the germline V gene, CDR1 is MDHEN and CDR2 is SYDVKM. Here the CDR3 DNA reads TGTGCCAGCACGCCGGGACCGGGCAGGGTTAGCTCCTATAATTCACCCCTCCACTTT. The encoded protein is CASTPGPGRVSSYNSPLHF. The full variable domain, its missing parts supplied by reference TRBV28 and TRBJ1-6, is DVKVTQSSRYLVKRTGEKVFLECVQDMDHENMFWYRQDPGLGLRLIYFSYDVKMKEKGDIPEGYSVSREKKERFSLILESASTNQTSMYLCASTPGPGRVSSYNSPLHFGNGTRLTVT.

CDR3 nucleotides: TGTGCCAGCAGTTCCGGGGGACACCCGTACCAAGAGACCCAGTACTTC. Protein: CASSSGGHPYQETQYF. This chain joins TRBV12-3 or TRBV12-4 and TRBJ2-5; D could derive from TRBD1 or TRBD2 (6 bases each). With 4 bases removed from V and 0 bases from J, the gap between germline ends came to 15 bases. The CDR3 runs to 16 residues.

The chain employs TRBV4-1 and TRBJ1-2, with 7 bases aligning to TRBD1. The germline V gene encodes CDR1 MGHRA and CDR2 YSYEKL. CDR3 length equals 17 residues. V lost 0 bases, J lost 3 bases, and 10 bases stayed unmatched. CDR3 sequence reads: CASSQDHRGLPHYGYTF. CDR3 bases: TGCGCCAGCAGCCAAGATCACAGGGGTCTCCCCCACTATGGCTACACCTTC.

V gene TRBV20-1 combines with J gene TRBJ2-1; the D is unclear. CDR1 is DFQATT, CDR2 SNEGSKA, per germline (reference sequence). Trimming removed 0 bases at V and 3 bases at J, with 6 bases between. There are 13 residues in the CDR3. CDR3: CSARDGDYNEQFF. In DNA form, the CDR3 reads TGCAGTGCTAGAGATGGGGACTACAATGAGCAGTTCTTC.

This clonotype was observed at least ten times. The chain is built from TRBV12-3 or TRBV12-4 and TRBJ2-7, with a weak D call TRBD2 (6 bases). V was shortened by 3 bases and J by 6 bases, with 12 bases between the two germline ends. CDR3 length: 13 residues. The CDR3 here is CASSLGGPREQYV. In DNA, the CDR3 is TGTGCCAGCAGTTTGGGAGGACCCCGCGAGCAGTACGTC.

The chain recombines TRBV7-6 with TRBJ1-5; no definite D call. CDR1 is SGHVS and CDR2 is FNYEAQ in the germline V gene. The ends were cut back, 4 bases at V and 2 bases at J, with 12 bases in the middle. The CDR3 contains 15 residues. The DNA for the CDR3 is TGTGCCAGCAGCTCACAGAAGGTTGGCAATCAGCCCCAGCATTTT. Protein: CASSSQKVGNQPQHF.

This clonotype was seen a few times. J is TRBJ1-2 and V is TRBV10-3, with 7 bases that match TRBD1. V lost 3 bases, J lost 10 bases, and 8 bases stayed unmatched. The CDR3 is made up of 13 amino acids. Germline V gene lookup returns CDR1 ENHRY and CDR2 SYGVKD. The CDR3 sequence: CAISEKGTEDYTF. In DNA form, the CDR3 reads TGTGCCATCAGTGAAAAGGGGACAGAAGACTACACCTTC.

The genes are TRBV2 and TRBJ2-3, with TRBD2 matching 8 bases. J gave up 1 base and V 9 bases, and 6 bases lay outside the gene matches. CDR1 is SNHLY, CDR2 FYNNEI, per germline. The CDR3 loop spans 14 amino acids. The CDR3, as DNA: TGTGCCAGGAATAGCGGGGACCGCACAGATACGCAGTATTTT. It translates to CARNSGDRTDTQYF.

This clonotype was detected once. The V gene is TRBV13, the J gene TRBJ2-7; D might be TRBD2 (7 bases). The V gene lost 4 bases and the J gene lost 9 bases, with 16 bases spanning the gap. Per germline, CDR1 PRHDT and CDR2 FYEKMQ (reference sequence). The length of the CDR3 is 13 residues. Here the CDR3 DNA reads TGTGCCAGCAGCTCCGGGGGGCTTCTTAGGCAGTACTTC. Translation: CASSSGGLLRQYF.

This clonotype has only a few counts. The rearrangement joins TRBV4-3 to TRBJ1-1, with 9 bases lining up with TRBD1. The junction had 7 bases not matched to a gene; V was cut back by 3 bases and J by 5 bases. CDR1 is LGHNA and CDR2 is YSLEER in the germline V gene. This CDR3 has 15 amino acids. The DNA of the CDR3 is TGCGCCAGCAGCCAGGGGGGACAGGGAACGACTGAAGCTTTCTTT. Protein product: CASSQGGQGTTEAFF.

V and J are TRBV12-3 or TRBV12-4 and TRBJ1-2; 11 bases fit TRBD1. This CDR3 contains 18 residues. V shed 6 bases, J shed 0 bases, and the junction held 12 bases outside the gene matches. The CDR3 coding sequence is TGTGCCAGCAGGTCTGCCGGGACAGGGGGGTCGCCTAACTATGGCTACACCTTC. It codes for CASRSAGTGGSPNYGYTF.

This clonotype was observed a few times. The chain joins TRBV19 to TRBJ1-6; the D is unclear. The CDR3 is 15 amino acids. CDR1 and CDR2 (germline): LNHDA, SQIVND (reference sequence). V dropped 3 bases and J dropped 13 bases, with 19 bases sitting between them. CDR3 bases: TGTGCCAGTAGTATGGACCCTGGACGGCTATCGCCCCTCCACTTT. It translates to CASSMDPGRLSPLHF.

The chain couples TRBV6-2 or TRBV6-3 to TRBJ2-7; D is uncertain. Looked up from germline, CDR1 is MNHEY and CDR2 is SVGEGT. Trimming removed 3 bases from V and 3 bases from J, with 6 bases in between. CDR3 length equals 12 residues. The CDR3, as DNA: TGTGCCAGCAGTTATCCCCTCTACGAGCAGTACTTC. This sequence encodes CASSYPLYEQYF.

The table lists this clonotype with a count of one. J is TRBJ2-4 and V is TRBV11-2, with 8 bases identical to TRBD1. J gave up 5 bases and V 4 bases, and 7 bases lay outside the gene matches. Per the germline V gene, CDR1 is SGHAT and CDR2 is FQNNGV. The CDR3 has 15 residues. CDR3 residues: CASSSLDRGENIQYF. DNA of the CDR3: TGTGCCAGCAGCTCGCTCGACAGGGGCGAAAACATTCAGTACTTC.

This clonotype was found many times. The chain carries TRBV7-2 and TRBJ2-3; TRBD2 aligns across 10 bases. This CDR3 spans 15 amino acids. Germline values: CDR1 SGHTA, CDR2 FQGNSA. V lost 6 bases to trimming and J lost 1 base; unmatched junction nucleotides: 4. In nucleotides, the CDR3 is TGTGCCAGCAGTCCTAGCGGGGGCGGCACAGATACGCAGTATTTT. Its protein product is CASSPSGGGTDTQYF.

The gene calls are TRBV7-6 and TRBJ2-7, with 9 bases aligning to TRBD1. V was pared by 5 bases and J by 0 bases, with 8 bases of the junction left unmatched. CDR1 is SGHVS and CDR2 is FNYEAQ in the germline V gene. The CDR3 covers 16 residues. CDR3 protein: CASSPRQGGFSYEQYF. Here the CDR3 DNA reads TGTGCCAGCAGCCCACGACAGGGGGGTTTCTCCTACGAGCAGTACTTC.

The chain has TRBV7-6 and TRBJ1-1; TRBD1 might be the D (5 bases). V gave up 5 bases and J gave up 4 bases, with 17 bases separating them. CDR3 length: 15 amino acids. Germline CDR1 and CDR2: SGHVS and FNYEAQ. In DNA, the CDR3 is TGTGCCAGCAGCAGAGAGCCGGGGCCGGTCACTGAAGCTTTCTTT. Protein product: CASSREPGPVTEAFF.

This clonotype was observed a few times. The DNA for the CDR3 is TGTGCCAGCAGTTTCGAGGGGGATTCACCCCTCCACTTT. Protein: CASSFEGDSPLHF. This chain joins TRBV6-1 and TRBJ1-6, with D perhaps matching TRBD1 (6 bases). The CDR3 has 13 residues. Per germline, CDR1 MNHNS and CDR2 SASEGT. Trimming left V 5 bases short and J 8 bases short, with 10 bases between.

V is TRBV6-6 and J is TRBJ2-5; D remains unclear. V dropped 1 base and J dropped 0 bases, with 6 bases sitting between them. The CDR3 runs to 14 residues. Germline V gene data show CDR1 as MNHNY and CDR2 as SVGAGI (reference sequence). The CDR3 sequence: CASSYWQNQETQYF. The CDR3 region has the DNA TGTGCCAGCAGTTACTGGCAGAACCAAGAGACCCAGTACTTC.

V usage is TRBV19 and J usage is TRBJ2-5; 11 bases line up with TRBD2. From germline, CDR1 is LNHDA and CDR2 SQIVND (reference sequence). V lost 3 bases to trimming and J lost 5 bases; unmatched junction nucleotides: 8. There are 16 residues in the CDR3. CDR3 nucleotides: TGTGCCAGTAGTATGGTTAGCGGGGGGGCGGGGGAGACCCAGTACTTC. This gives the protein CASSMVSGGAGETQYF.

There are a few counts of this clonotype. The genes are TRBV29-1 and TRBJ2-5; D could derive from TRBD1 or TRBD2 (6 bases each). The germline V gene has CDR1 SQVTM and CDR2 ANQGSEA. The CDR3 has 14 residues. V was clipped by 0 bases and J by 5 bases, with 13 bases between them. The CDR3 region is CSVEDLGGGETQYF. The CDR3 DNA reads as TGCAGCGTTGAAGATTTGGGGGGCGGGGAGACCCAGTACTTC.

This clonotype has at least ten counts. This sequence joins TRBV5-4 and TRBJ2-1, with D unresolved. This CDR3 is built from 11 residues. The V gene's germline CDR1 is SGHNT and CDR2 YYREEE (reference sequence). The V end lost 2 bases, the J end lost 8 bases, and 5 bases lay between the germline ends. The CDR3 spells CASSLGYEQFF. In DNA, the CDR3 is TGTGCCAGCAGCTTAGGTTATGAGCAGTTCTTC.

This clonotype was detected only a few times. The gene calls are TRBV10-2 and TRBJ1-4; D unclear. Trimming took 5 bases from V and 8 from J, leaving 21 bases between them. Per the germline V gene, CDR1 is WSHSY and CDR2 is SAAADI. The CDR3 extends over 16 amino acids. The CDR3 loop is CASSPGPSGRREKLFF. The CDR3 DNA reads as TGCGCCAGCAGTCCCGGGCCGAGTGGACGTCGGGAAAAACTGTTTTTT.

This clonotype was observed a handful of times. The chain joins TRBV7-3 to TRBJ2-3, with D perhaps matching TRBD1 or TRBD2 (5 bases each). The germline V gene has CDR1 SGHTA and CDR2 FQGTGA. The CDR3 sequence is 14 residues long. V was cut by 2 bases and J by 5 bases, with 11 bases left in between. The CDR3 sequence is CASSLWDGGDTQYF. The CDR3 DNA sequence: TGTGCCAGCAGCTTATGGGACGGTGGAGATACGCAGTATTTT.

The chain has TRBV19 and TRBJ1-1; D is ambiguous. With 3 bases removed from V and 0 bases from J, the gap between germline ends came to 8 bases. Germline V gives CDR1 LNHDA, CDR2 SQIVND (reference sequence). The CDR3 is 14 residues long. CDR3 in amino acids: CASSIVLMNTEAFF. CDR3 nucleotide sequence: TGTGCCAGTAGTATCGTACTGATGAACACTGAAGCTTTCTTT.